Below are 13 T cell receptor beta chains sequenced from a single sample in a study of sequential checkpoint blockade in melanoma. Treatment noted: randomized to nivolumab then ipilimumab (arm A) or the reverse (arm B). The repertoire was sequenced with immunoSEQ multiplex PCR; TCRdb's copy has only in-frame clones and lacks some. The data contain approximately 12,000 clones, about 61% of them singletons. The specimen comprised CD8+ T cells sorted from blood (inferred from file names), sampled from a patient given nivolumab and ipilimumab in sequence. The receptors were sampled from a human donor with melanoma.

This sequence joins TRBV7-8 and TRBJ2-1; TRBD2 matches 7 bases. V lost 2 bases and J lost 4; bases outside the gene matches: 2. CDR1 SGHVS and CDR2 FQNEAQ come from the germline V gene. The CDR3 loop spans 14 amino acids. The CDR3 nucleotides read TGTGCCAGCAGCTTATGGGGAGGGTACAATGAGCAGTTCTTC. Translated: CASSLWGGYNEQFF.

V and J are TRBV7-9 and TRBJ2-5; TRBD2 agrees at 11 bases. The J call may be in error: the DNA end matches TRBJ2-7 better. Germline CDR1 SEHNR, CDR2 FQNEAQ (reference sequence). The CDR3 totals 17 residues. The CDR3 here is CASSTPSGLAGGYEQYF. CDR3 nucleotide sequence: TGTGCCAGCAGCACCCCCTCGGGCCTAGCGGGAGGCTACGAGCAGTACTTC.

V is TRBV23-1 and J is TRBJ2-2, with D maybe TRBD1 (5 bases). TRBV23-1 is an ORF for which the function is uncertain. V was clipped by 6 bases and J by 3 bases, with 14 bases between them. The CDR3 has 15 residues. The CDR3 loop is CASSDSIGDTGELFF. The CDR3 DNA sequence: TGCGCCAGCAGCGACAGTATTGGAGACACCGGGGAGCTGTTTTTT.

The chain links TRBV15 to TRBJ2-2, with TRBD2 matching 10 bases. Germline V CDR1 and CDR2: LNHNV, YYDKDF (reference sequence). Trimming took 2 bases from V and 6 from J; bases not matched to a gene: 12. The CDR3 extends over 18 amino acids. DNA for the CDR3: TGTGCCACCAGCAGAAATCGAGCTGGGACTAGCGATGCCGGGGAGCTGTTTTTT. Translation: CATSRNRAGTSDAGELFF.

This sequence joins TRBV6-1 and TRBJ2-1, with 8 bases fitting TRBD2. J lost 0 bases, V lost 2 bases, and 6 bases had no gene match. The CDR3 covers 17 residues. The germline V gene encodes CDR1 MNHNS and CDR2 SASEGT. CDR3 bases: TGTGCCAGCAGTGAACGGCTAGCGGGCAGCTCCTACAATGAGCAGTTCTTC. Encoded protein: CASSERLAGSSYNEQFF.

DNA of the CDR3: TGCGCCAGCAGCCAAGACTTTCAGGGCGGAAACATTCAGTACTTC. It codes for CASSQDFQGGNIQYF. This chain connects TRBV4-1 to TRBJ2-4; D possibly corresponds to TRBD1 (5 bases). V was shortened by 0 bases and J by 6 bases, with 12 bases between the two germline ends. Germline lookup yields CDR1 MGHRA and CDR2 YSYEKL. The CDR3 extends over 15 amino acids.

The chain has TRBV19 and TRBJ2-1; 7 nucleotides match TRBD2. Germline values: CDR1 LNHDA, CDR2 SQIVND (reference sequence). The V gene end was trimmed by 8 bases and the J gene end by 4 bases; junction bases not matched to a gene: 11. There are 15 residues in the CDR3. The DNA of the CDR3 is TGTGCCAGTTCACGGGCTAGCGGTATTTACAATGAGCAGTTCTTC. This sequence encodes CASSRASGIYNEQFF.

The V gene is TRBV5-4, the J gene TRBJ1-5; the D is unclear. The V gene lost 5 bases and the J gene lost 4 bases, with 19 bases spanning the gap. CDR1 and CDR2 (germline): SGHNT, YYREEE (reference sequence). This CDR3 has 16 residues. The DNA for the CDR3 is TGTGCCAGCAGTACGCCGGCGGCTAATCAGAATCAGCCCCAGCATTTT. Translating gives CASSTPAANQNQPQHF.

V and J are TRBV9 and TRBJ1-6, with D perhaps matching TRBD1 (6 bases). The CDR3 consists of 15 residues. V was clipped by 3 bases and J by 10 bases, with 17 bases between them. Per the germline V gene, CDR1 is SGDLS and CDR2 is YYNGEE. For the CDR3, the DNA is TGTGCCAGCAGCGCCATTGGGGCAGGGGAATCACCCCTCCACTTT. Its protein is CASSAIGAGESPLHF.

The V gene is TRBV13, the J gene TRBJ2-7; the D is unclear. Germline V gene data show CDR1 as PRHDT and CDR2 as FYEKMQ (reference sequence). This CDR3 region has 12 residues. V lost 2 bases and J lost 6, with 8 bases in between. The DNA of the CDR3 is TGTGCCAGCAGCTTAAAAAGAGGCGAGCAGTACTTC. Its protein product is CASSLKRGEQYF.

This clone has only a few counts. The chain is built from TRBV7-9 and TRBJ1-5, with a tentative D call TRBD1 (5 bases). V was pared by 1 base and J by 5 bases, with 15 bases between. Per germline, CDR1 SEHNR and CDR2 FQNEAQ (reference sequence). This CDR3 has 16 residues. The CDR3 region is CASSLEGPGPHQPQHF. CDR3 DNA sequence: TGTGCCAGCAGCTTAGAGGGGCCCGGCCCGCATCAGCCCCAGCATTTT.

The chain joins TRBV9 to TRBJ2-2; 10 nucleotides align to TRBD1. CDR3 length equals 15 residues. The trim removed 7 bases at V and 12 bases at J, leaving 15 bases unmatched. The germline CDR1 and CDR2 sequences are SGDLS and YYNGEE. The CDR3 sequence is CASATGGLSPGKLFF. CDR3 DNA sequence: TGTGCCAGCGCGACAGGGGGCCTTTCACCGGGGAAGCTGTTTTTT.

This clone was found a few times. The chain couples TRBV4-3 to TRBJ2-2; D call uncertain. This CDR3 is 14 amino acids long. Germline V gives CDR1 LGHNA, CDR2 YSLEER. Trimming pared 0 bases from V and 5 bases from J, leaving 7 bases between. The CDR3 sequence: CASSQDPSTGELFF. CDR3 nucleotides: TGCGCCAGCAGCCAAGATCCCAGTACCGGGGAGCTGTTTTTT.